This entry describes one TCR beta chain. Some clones are missing from TCRdb's copy, which holds only in-frame ones; the method was immunoSEQ multiplex PCR. The sample has approximately 15,000 clones, around 81% seen once. This sample stems from a study of cytotoxic CD8 clonotypes in ibrutinib-treated CLL. CDR3 size: 13 residues. Germline CDR1 KGHSH, CDR2 LQKENI. The ends were cut back, 3 bases at V and 5 bases at J, with 8 bases in the middle. The clonotype originates from a human donor with chronic lymphocytic leukemia. The material was PBMCs, obtained before ibrutinib treatment. The chain recombines TRBV18 with TRBJ1-5; no clear D gene. The CDR3 sequence: CASSPGSDQPQHF. The CDR3 DNA reads as TGTGCCAGCTCACCGGGGTCCGATCAGCCCCAGCATTTT.